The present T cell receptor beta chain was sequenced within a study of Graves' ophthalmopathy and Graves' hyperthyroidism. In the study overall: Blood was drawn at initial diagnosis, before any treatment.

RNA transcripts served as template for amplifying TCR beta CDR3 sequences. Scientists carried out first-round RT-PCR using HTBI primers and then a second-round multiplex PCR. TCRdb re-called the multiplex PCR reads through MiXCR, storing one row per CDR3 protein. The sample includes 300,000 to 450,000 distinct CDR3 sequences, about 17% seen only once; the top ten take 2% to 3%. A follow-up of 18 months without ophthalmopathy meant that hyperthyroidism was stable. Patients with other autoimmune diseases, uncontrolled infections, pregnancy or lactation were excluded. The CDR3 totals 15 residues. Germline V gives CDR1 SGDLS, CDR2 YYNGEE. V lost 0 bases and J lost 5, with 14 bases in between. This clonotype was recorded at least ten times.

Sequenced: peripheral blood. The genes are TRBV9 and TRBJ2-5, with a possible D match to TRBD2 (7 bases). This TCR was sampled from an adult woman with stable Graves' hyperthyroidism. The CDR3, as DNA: TGTGCCAGCAGCGTAGCTTCGGGGGGCAGGGAGACCCAGTACTTC. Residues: CASSVASGGRETQYF.